This T cell receptor (beta chain) was retrieved from a study of blood T cell repertoires in COVID-19. In the study overall: Samples came from the United States, Italy and Spain, spanning acute and convalescent COVID-19. PBMCs, B-cell-depleted T cells, or T cells provided the cDNA or gDNA that made up the material.

Per the original data handling: Nucleated cell number was recorded as an estimate derived from reference gene primer amplification. Profiling relied on immunoSEQ multiplex PCR, and the TCRdb table lists in-frame clones only, not all of them. V, J and clone size are taken as reported in that table, and D and trimming were inferred from the DNA itself. The profile shows 120,000 or so clones, just under 85% of them singletons. CDR3 size: 15 residues. With V trimmed by 4 bases and J by 1 base, 7 bases remained unmatched. CDR1 is SGHDT, CDR2 YYEEEE, per germline. Sequenced input: peripheral blood. This chain connects TRBV5-6 to TRBJ1-1; TRBD1 matches at 7 bases. The TCR sequence derives from a woman between 50 and 59 years old with acute or convalescent COVID-19. The CDR3 protein is CASSVTGLGNTEAFF. For the CDR3, the DNA is TGTGCCAGCAGCGTGACAGGGCTGGGGAACACTGAAGCTTTCTTT.